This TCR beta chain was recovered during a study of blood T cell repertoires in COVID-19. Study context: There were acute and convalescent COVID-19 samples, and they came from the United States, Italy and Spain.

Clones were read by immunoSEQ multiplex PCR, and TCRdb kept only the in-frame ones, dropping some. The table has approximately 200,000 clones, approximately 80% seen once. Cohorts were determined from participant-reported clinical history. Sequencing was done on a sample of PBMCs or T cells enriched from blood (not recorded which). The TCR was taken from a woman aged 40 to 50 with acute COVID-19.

The CDR3 DNA reads as TGTGCCAGTTCGACAGGGGGCGTCACTGAAGCTTTCTTT. Translation: CASSTGGVTEAFF. The chain has TRBV6-5 and TRBJ1-1; 10 bases are a match to TRBD1. Germline V gene sequence: CDR1 MNHEY, CDR2 SVGAGI. The CDR3 is 13 residues long. The trim removed 9 bases at V and 4 bases at J, leaving 5 bases unmatched.